This T cell receptor beta chain originates from a study of fetal regulatory T cell absence and autoimmunity (dated by TCRdb to about 2017). About the investigation overall: The IPEX patients showed exocrine pancreas autoimmunity in the absence of clinical diabetes.

V is pared back by 2 bases and J by 2 bases, with 11 bases lying between the germline termini. The CDR3 measures 14 amino acids from cysteine to phenylalanine. Of all the DNA, just the CDR3 is kept, 42 bases in frame from base 1. CDR1 is given as SGHNT and CDR2 as YYREEE, both from the germline V gene (reference sequence). Genomic DNA, about 1.8-3 ug, was extracted from umbilical cord blood or frozen pancreas using the DNeasy Blood and Tissue Kit. Amplification and barcoding of TCRbeta CDR3 regions were carried out by two-step multiplex PCR on the immunoSEQ human TCRbeta survey platform. Illumina instruments were used to sequence the libraries, and IgH from the same samples was sequenced in parallel. The original pipeline was this. To remove PCR and sequencing errors, raw reads were filtered against IMGT V, D, J definitions and grouped with a nearest-neighbor algorithm. A clone was defined by an identical nucleotide sequence, and differential abundance between tissues was tested with a Fisher exact test for each clone at a pFDR threshold of p<0.01. Clones whose frequencies were too low for statistical inference were excluded by a minimum inclusion filter of 10 in either sample. Pairwise clonal comparisons used the immunoSEQ Analyzer, and gene family usage was assessed with IMGT tools. TCRdb provides this immuneACCESS table in a form limited to in-frame rearrangements. Some clones are lacking; in checked studies, under half of them reflect an unresolved V gene, and why the rest are absent is not known. V and J calls and clone size are given by that table; D and trimming were obtained from the DNA. The sample table shows about 46,000 clones, and roughly 80% are seen once. The top ten clonotypes cover approximately 0.45% of the sample.

Findings and caveats that apply to the study as a whole: TRB gene family usage was broadly similar between cord blood and pancreas, resembling published neonatal and adult repertoires. Significant oligoclonal enrichment of the TCR compartment was observed in pancreas versus cord blood, with some top clones enriched more than 90-fold. The oligoclonal enrichment was interpreted as supporting antigen-driven autoimmunity in the pancreas before birth in IPEX syndrome.

Comment on this clone: It lacks a known antigen. Base qualities are not at hand, and no much larger clone is one base apart.

Sequencing input: cord blood. Recombination linked TRBV5-4 to TRBJ2-7, with the D gene not confidently named. The sequence was collected from a newborn boy with IPEX syndrome. The CDR3 protein is CASSFGGSPYEQYF. The DNA sequence is as follows: TGTGCCAGCAGCTTTGGCGGTTCACCCTACGAGCAGTACTTC. Here the CDR3 is joined to the reference TRBV5-4 and TRBJ2-7 genes, and the full variable domain is: ETGVTQSPTHLIKTRGQQVTLRCSSQSGHNTVSWYQQALGQGPQFIFQYYREEENGRGNFPPRFSGLQFPNYSSELNVNALELDDSALYLCASSFGGSPYEQYFGPGTRLTVT.